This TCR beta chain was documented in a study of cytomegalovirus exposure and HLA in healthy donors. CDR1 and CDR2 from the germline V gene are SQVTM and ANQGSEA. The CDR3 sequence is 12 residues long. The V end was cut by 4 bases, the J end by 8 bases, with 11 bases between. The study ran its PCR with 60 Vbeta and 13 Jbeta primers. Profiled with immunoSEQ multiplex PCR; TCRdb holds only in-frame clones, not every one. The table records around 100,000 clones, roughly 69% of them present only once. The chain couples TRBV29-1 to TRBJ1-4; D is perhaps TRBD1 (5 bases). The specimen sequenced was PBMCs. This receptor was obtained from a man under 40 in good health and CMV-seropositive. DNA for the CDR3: TGCAGCGTTGCGCAGGGAGGAGAAAAACTGTTTTTT. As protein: CSVAQGGEKLFF.